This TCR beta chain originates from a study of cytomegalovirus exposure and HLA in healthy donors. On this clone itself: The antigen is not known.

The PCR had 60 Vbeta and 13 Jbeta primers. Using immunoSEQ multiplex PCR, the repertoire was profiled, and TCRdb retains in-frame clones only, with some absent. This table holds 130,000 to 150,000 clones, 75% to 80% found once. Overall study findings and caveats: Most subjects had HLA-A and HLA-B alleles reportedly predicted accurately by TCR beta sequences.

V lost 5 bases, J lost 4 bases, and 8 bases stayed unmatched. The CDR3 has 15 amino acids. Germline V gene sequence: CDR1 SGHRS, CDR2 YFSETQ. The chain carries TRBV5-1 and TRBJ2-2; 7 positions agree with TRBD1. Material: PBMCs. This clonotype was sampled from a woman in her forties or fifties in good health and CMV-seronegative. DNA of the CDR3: TGCGCCAGCAGACCTTCAAGGGGGCGCACCGGGGAGCTGTTTTTT. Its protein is CASRPSRGRTGELFF. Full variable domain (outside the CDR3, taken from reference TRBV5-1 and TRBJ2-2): KAGVTQTPRYLIKTRGQQVTLSCSPISGHRSVSWYQQTPGQGLQFLFEYFSETQRNKGNFPGRFSGRQFSNSRSEMNVSTLELGDSALYLCASRPSRGRTGELFFGEGSRLTVL.